These T cell receptor beta chains were read from a single sample in a study of T cells in Graves' hyperthyroidism and ophthalmopathy. Via MiXCR, TCRdb re-called the multiplex PCR reads, giving one row per CDR3 protein. The sample includes about 590,000 distinct CDR3 sequences, about 14% seen only once; the top ten take roughly 6.9%. Sequenced: blood. The receptors here all came from a woman aged 18 to 35 with Graves' ophthalmopathy. Both conserved end residues are part of each CDR3. A D gene is named only where the DNA matches it firmly. Where a row states a size, it is once, few, many or the class of an expanded clone; other rows omit it.

j_call clone_size d_call v_call cdr3_aa cdr3_nt
TRBJ2-1 many TRBD2 TRBV15 CATSRGSSGVDNEQFF TGTGCCACCAGCAGAGGGTCTAGCGGGGTTGACAATGAGCAGTTCTTC
TRBJ2-6 many . TRBV27 CASSTSTPLQQGTAGANVLTF TGTGCCAGCAGTACATCAACCCCCCTACAACAGGGAACCGCTGGGGCCAACGTCCTGACTTTC
TRBJ1-3 . . TRBV30 CAWSVLISGNTIYF TGTGCCTGGAGTGTACTGATCTCTGGAAACACCATATATTTT
TRBJ2-1 . . TRBV2 CASSEIGGAGYNEQFF TGTGCCAGCAGTGAAATAGGGGGCGCGGGGTACAATGAGCAGTTCTTC
TRBJ2-1 once TRBD2 TRBV11-2 CASSTTSDSYNEQFF TGTGCCAGCAGCACCACTAGCGACTCCTACAATGAGCAGTTCTTC
TRBJ2-7 many . TRBV6-2/TRBV6-3 CASSYSYPAPGVEQYF TGTGCCAGCAGTTACTCGTATCCAGCCCCGGGGGTCGAGCAGTACTTC
TRBJ2-2 . TRBD1 TRBV19 CASRVQGADTGELFF TGTGCCAGTAGGGTACAGGGGGCGGACACCGGGGAGCTGTTTTTT
TRBJ2-1 . TRBD2 TRBV20-1 CSAAIGTSGMNEQFF TGCAGTGCTGCGATCGGGACTAGCGGGATGAATGAGCAGTTCTTC
TRBJ1-2 many . TRBV2 CASRRYLGVPANYGYTF TGTGCCAGCAGACGCTACCTCGGGGTTCCGGCTAACTATGGCTACACCTTC
TRBJ1-5 many TRBD1 TRBV4-2 CASSQDQGARQPQHF TGTGCCAGCAGCCAAGATCAGGGGGCGAGGCAGCCCCAGCATTTT
TRBJ2-7 many . TRBV6-1 CASSQNRAPNLYEQYF TGTGCCAGCAGCCAAAACAGGGCGCCGAACCTCTACGAGCAGTACTTC
TRBJ2-7 few . TRBV27 CASSLTSRYEQYF TGTGCCAGCAGTTTAACTAGCCGCTACGAGCAGTACTTC
TRBJ2-1 many . TRBV7-9 CASSRTNEQFF TGTGCCAGCAGCCGGACAAATGAGCAGTTCTTC
TRBJ2-7 many TRBD1 TRBV5-1 CASSADLGTGAYEQYF TGCGCCAGCAGCGCAGACCTTGGGACAGGGGCCTACGAGCAGTACTTC
TRBJ2-5 few TRBD1 TRBV29-1 CSVVPRYRGLETQYF TGCAGCGTTGTTCCCCGGTACAGGGGGCTAGAGACCCAGTACTTC
TRBJ2-5 . TRBD1 TRBV11-2 CASSLGGQGGETQYF TGTGCCAGCAGCTTGGGCGGACAGGGGGGAGAGACCCAGTACTTC
TRBJ2-1 . TRBD1 TRBV11-2 CASSLKATGGPYNEQFF TGTGCCAGCAGCTTGAAGGCTACAGGGGGACCCTACAATGAGCAGTTCTTC
TRBJ1-6 . . TRBV6-1 CAIRGQAKLQYNSPLHF TGTGCCATCAGAGGGCAGGCTAAGTTACAGTATAATTCACCCCTCCACTTT
TRBJ2-7 many . TRBV7-9 CASSTTGIYEQYF TGTGCCAGCAGCACTACAGGGATTTACGAGCAGTACTTC
TRBJ2-5 many TRBD2 TRBV20-1 CSARVVASGRIEYF TGCAGTGCTAGAGTGGTGGCTAGCGGGAGGATCGAGTACTTC
TRBJ1-5 many . TRBV12-3/TRBV12-4 CASSPDSSNQPQHF TGTGCCAGCAGTCCCGACAGTTCCAATCAGCCCCAGCATTTT
TRBJ2-1 many . TRBV2 CASSDIRLADNEQFF TGTGCCAGCAGTGATATCCGGCTAGCAGACAATGAGCAGTTCTTC
TRBJ2-3 few TRBD2 TRBV9 CASSSRLAGDSSDTQYF TGTGCCAGCAGTTCTAGACTAGCGGGAGATTCATCGGATACGCAGTATTTT
TRBJ2-5 few . TRBV10-3 CAISGSRGRETQYF TGTGCCATCAGTGGGTCTAGAGGAAGGGAGACCCAGTACTTC
TRBJ2-2 . . TRBV19 CASGQKPYRGPNTGELFF TGTGCCAGTGGTCAAAAGCCGTACCGAGGTCCAAACACCGGGGAGCTGTTTTTT
TRBJ2-2 few TRBD1 TRBV29-1 CSTPGQLNTGELFF TGCAGCACACCGGGACAGCTGAACACCGGGGAGCTGTTTTTT